The source of this T cell receptor beta chain is a study of identical twins. Whole-study findings and limits: A partial confounding effect on zero-insertion analyses could come from invariant MAIT and iNKT cells.

TCRdb re-called the 5' RACE reads through MiXCR, storing one row per CDR3 protein. Here the sample spans some 900,000 distinct CDR3 sequences, over 9% being singletons. This clonotype was counted a few times. Its target is not known. Germline V gene sequence: CDR1 SGHKS, CDR2 YYEKEE (reference sequence). The V end lost 5 bases, the J end lost 5 bases, and 14 bases lay between the germline ends. This CDR3 spans 14 amino acids. All donors were healthy, and all were Caucasian. These data were also reused for a study on yellow fever vaccine responses in identical twins. From that second work: Reportedly, the T cell response mounted by twins to vaccine seemed partly convergent, partly personalized.

The rearrangement joins TRBV5-5 to TRBJ2-1; D is perhaps TRBD1 (5 bases). This TCR was recovered from a woman aged 18-29 years in good health. The sequencing input was PBMCs. The CDR3 sequence is CASRIFVQDNEQFF. The DNA for the CDR3 is TGTGCCAGCAGAATATTTGTACAGGACAATGAGCAGTTCTTC.